The 6 T cell receptor beta chains presented below share a single source sample, sequenced in a study of cytomegalovirus exposure and HLA in healthy donors listed by TCRdb under 2017. The library was prepared using the immunoSEQ multiplex PCR assay. For the multiplex PCR, a mixture combining 60 forward primers for TCR Vbeta segments and 13 reverse primers for TCR Jbeta segments was used. This is the immuneACCESS table as TCRdb keeps it, with only in-frame sequences that have V and J called. A part of the clones is gone; compared with another copy, unresolved V genes explain less than half, and the rest is unexplained. A total of roughly 200,000 clones appear in this sample, roughly 84% of them only once. About 1.8% of the sample rests with the top ten. The sample comprised PBMCs. All receptors derive from a man between 50 and 59 years old in good health and CMV-seronegative.

This sequence joins TRBV28 and TRBJ2-7, with no clear D. Germline V gene data show CDR1 as MDHEN and CDR2 as SYDVKM. CDR3 size: 15 residues. V lost 6 bases and J 2 bases, leaving 17 bases between the germline ends. CDR3 residues: CASSELTKLPYEQYF. CDR3 DNA sequence: TGTGCCAGCAGCGAGTTGACAAAACTCCCCTACGAGCAGTACTTC.

The chain has TRBV11-2 and TRBJ2-1; D ambiguous. The CDR3 is 15 amino acids. The V end lost 4 bases, the J end lost 0 bases, and 10 bases lay between the germline ends. Germline V gives CDR1 SGHAT, CDR2 FQNNGV. CDR3: CASSSRFSSYNEQFF. The CDR3 DNA sequence: TGTGCCAGCAGCTCCCGCTTTAGCTCCTACAATGAGCAGTTCTTC.

The chain has TRBV12-2 and TRBJ2-3; the table gives TRBD1 as D, unverified against the DNA. TRBV12-2 is reported as a pseudogene. The CDR3 extends over 19 amino acids. Written as DNA, the CDR3 is TGTGCAAGTCGCTTGACAGGGCCTGGGGCTTCCTGGGCCACAGATACGCAGTATTTT. Protein sequence: CASRLTGPGASWATDTQYF.

V is TRBV20-1 and J is TRBJ1-1; TRBD1 matches at 8 bases. Germline V lookup: CDR1 DFQATT, CDR2 SNEGSKA (reference sequence). There are 11 residues in the CDR3. V lost 6 bases, J lost 5 bases, and 2 bases stayed unmatched. The DNA of the CDR3 is TGCAGTGCGGACAGGGAGACTGAAGCTTTCTTT. Protein sequence: CSADRETEAFF.

V gene TRBV18 combines with J gene TRBJ1-1; D possibly corresponds to TRBD1 (6 bases). Germline V gene lookup returns CDR1 KGHSH and CDR2 LQKENI. There are 15 residues in the CDR3. V gave up 3 bases and J gave up 0 bases, with 11 bases separating them. CDR3 nucleotides: TGTGCCAGCTCACCGACAGGTAGCCTGAACACTGAAGCTTTCTTT. It specifies CASSPTGSLNTEAFF.

The chain couples TRBV27 to TRBJ2-2, with 13 positions matching TRBD2. Losses at the gene ends were 6 bases for V and 4 bases for J; bases not matched to a gene: 5. This CDR3 is 16 amino acids long. Looked up from germline, CDR1 is MNHEY and CDR2 is SMNVEV (reference sequence). The CDR3 bases are TGTGCCAGCAGAAGACTAGCGGGAGGTATCACCGGGGAGCTGTTTTTT. Protein sequence: CASRRLAGGITGELFF.